This T cell receptor beta chain was retrieved from a study of shared clonotypes between healthy human individuals. Profiled with immunoSEQ multiplex PCR; TCRdb holds only in-frame clones, not every one. The table lists a few million clones, around 95% of them singletons. The naive CD8 subset, CD45RO-negative cells positively selected for CCR7, excluded terminally differentiated effector memory CD45RA+ cells. The receptor's source is a man between 18 and 29 years old in good health. Some clones in this sample may be carry-over from other donors' samples. The sequenced sample consisted of naive CD8+ T cells from PBMCs.

The CDR3 spells CASRQFPGQGLSGNTIYF. CDR3 sequence (DNA): TGTGCCAGCAGACAATTCCCGGGACAGGGACTTTCTGGAAACACCATATATTTT. The chain joins TRBV28 to TRBJ1-3, with 9 positions matching TRBD1. This CDR3 region has 18 residues. Germline values: CDR1 MDHEN, CDR2 SYDVKM. Germline trimming cut 6 bases from V and 1 base from J; bases unmatched to any gene: 13.